Listed below are T cell receptor beta chains from one sample, sequenced in a study of shared T cell receptors in the human thymus. TCRdb's copy holds only in-frame clones and misses some; the assay was immunoSEQ multiplex PCR. The sample yields 500,000 to 750,000 clones, over 75% seen once. The sample was also linked to a second study, of human thymus T cells.

Source material: thymocytes. The receptors were gathered from a boy less than two years old with a congenital heart defect. Each CDR3 is given with its conserved first and last residue. The order of the fields is J gene, V gene, clone size, D gene, CDR3 protein, CDR3 DNA. D genes are given only for firm matches. Clone size is not always given. Where it is, it says once, few, many or a class for expanded clones.

j_gene: TRBJ1-5
v_gene: TRBV28
abundance: NA
d_gene: NA
CDR3aa: CATAGEVGNQPQHF
CDR3nt: TGTGCCACAGCGGGGGAGGTCGGCAATCAGCCCCAGCATTTT

j_gene: TRBJ1-2
v_gene: TRBV27
abundance: NA
d_gene: TRBD1
CDR3aa: CASSRRGGPDRQANYGYTF
CDR3nt: TGTGCCAGCAGCCGTAGAGGGGGCCCCGACAGGCAGGCCAACTATGGCTACACCTTC

j_gene: TRBJ2-1
v_gene: TRBV7-2
abundance: NA
d_gene: TRBD2
CDR3aa: CASSPRPDGRALHNEQFF
CDR3nt: TGTGCCAGCAGCCCCCGGCCGGACGGGAGGGCCCTCCACAATGAGCAGTTCTTC

j_gene: TRBJ1-4
v_gene: TRBV7-9
abundance: NA
d_gene: NA
CDR3aa: CASSSTSTGNFANEKLFF
CDR3nt: TGTGCCAGCAGCTCCACCTCAACAGGGAATTTCGCTAATGAAAAACTGTTTTTT

j_gene: TRBJ2-2
v_gene: TRBV28
abundance: NA
d_gene: TRBD1
CDR3aa: CASSLETGAPRNANTGELFF
CDR3nt: TGTGCCAGCAGTTTGGAGACAGGGGCGCCACGAAATGCGAACACCGGGGAGCTGTTTTTT

j_gene: TRBJ1-5
v_gene: TRBV18
abundance: NA
d_gene: TRBD1
CDR3aa: CASSRDSRQPQHF
CDR3nt: TGTGCCAGCTCACGGGACAGTCGACAGCCCCAGCATTTT

j_gene: TRBJ2-1
v_gene: TRBV27
abundance: NA
d_gene: NA
CDR3aa: CASSLWPGEEQFF
CDR3nt: TGTGCCAGCAGTTTATGGCCCGGGGAGGAGCAGTTCTTC

j_gene: TRBJ2-3
v_gene: TRBV9
abundance: NA
d_gene: NA
CDR3aa: CASSDGGKTGATDTQYF
CDR3nt: TGTGCCAGCAGCGATGGCGGGAAGACCGGGGCCACAGATACGCAGTATTTT

j_gene: TRBJ2-3
v_gene: TRBV4-1
abundance: NA
d_gene: TRBD1
CDR3aa: CASSQVAGGMDTQYF
CDR3nt: TGCGCCAGCAGCCAAGTGGCAGGGGGTATGGATACGCAGTATTTT

j_gene: TRBJ2-3
v_gene: TRBV6-5
abundance: NA
d_gene: TRBD1
CDR3aa: CASSQTGATDTQYF
CDR3nt: TGTGCCAGCAGTCAGACAGGGGCCACAGATACGCAGTATTTT

j_gene: TRBJ2-1
v_gene: TRBV4-1
abundance: NA
d_gene: TRBD2
CDR3aa: CASSPTEAGGPQAQFF
CDR3nt: TGCGCCAGCAGCCCAACCGAAGCGGGAGGTCCTCAGGCGCAGTTCTTC

j_gene: TRBJ2-7
v_gene: TRBV7-2
abundance: NA
d_gene: NA
CDR3aa: CASSLGGGEGEQYF
CDR3nt: TGTGCCAGCAGCTTAGGAGGGGGAGAGGGCGAGCAGTACTTC

j_gene: TRBJ2-7
v_gene: TRBV27
abundance: NA
d_gene: TRBD2
CDR3aa: CATQGGLAASYEQYF
CDR3nt: TGTGCCACCCAGGGGGGACTAGCGGCCTCCTACGAGCAGTACTTC

j_gene: TRBJ2-7
v_gene: TRBV5-6
abundance: NA
d_gene: TRBD2
CDR3aa: CASSFRREDPIEQYF
CDR3nt: TGTGCCAGCAGCTTCCGGCGGGAGGATCCCATCGAGCAGTACTTC

j_gene: TRBJ2-1
v_gene: TRBV27
abundance: NA
d_gene: NA
CDR3aa: CASSLSAWEAGGYNEQFF
CDR3nt: TGTGCCAGCAGTTTATCCGCTTGGGAGGCAGGGGGCTACAATGAGCAGTTCTTC

j_gene: TRBJ2-1
v_gene: TRBV30
abundance: NA
d_gene: TRBD2
CDR3aa: CAWSVGPREGQNEQFF
CDR3nt: TGTGCCTGGAGTGTAGGACCGCGGGAGGGCCAAAATGAGCAGTTCTTC

j_gene: TRBJ1-5
v_gene: TRBV6-1
abundance: few
d_gene: TRBD1
CDR3aa: CASSTTGIGQPQHF
CDR3nt: TGTGCCAGCAGTACGACAGGGATCGGTCAGCCCCAGCATTTT

j_gene: TRBJ2-7
v_gene: TRBV5-4
abundance: NA
d_gene: TRBD2
CDR3aa: CASSERDGSYEQYF
CDR3nt: TGTGCCAGCAGTGAGCGGGATGGGTCCTACGAGCAGTACTTC

j_gene: TRBJ2-1
v_gene: TRBV5-1
abundance: NA
d_gene: NA
CDR3aa: CASSFSTHNEQFF
CDR3nt: TGCGCCAGCAGCTTCAGTACACACAATGAGCAGTTCTTC

j_gene: TRBJ2-3
v_gene: TRBV25-1
abundance: NA
d_gene: TRBD2
CDR3aa: CASSTPGGGSTDTQYF
CDR3nt: TGTGCCAGCTCGACCCCGGGAGGGGGGAGCACAGATACGCAGTATTTT

j_gene: TRBJ2-1
v_gene: TRBV6-4
abundance: NA
d_gene: TRBD2
CDR3aa: CASRTGGAGLYNEQFF
CDR3nt: TGTGCCAGCAGGACGGGGGGGGCGGGACTCTACAATGAGCAGTTCTTC

j_gene: TRBJ1-2
v_gene: TRBV5-4
abundance: NA
d_gene: TRBD1
CDR3aa: CASSSTRRTGAPTFYGYTF
CDR3nt: TGTGCCAGCAGCTCAACCCGACGGACAGGGGCCCCCACGTTCTATGGCTACACCTTC

j_gene: TRBJ2-1
v_gene: TRBV19
abundance: NA
d_gene: TRBD1
CDR3aa: CASSPRGRTGPYNEQFF
CDR3nt: TGTGCCAGTAGTCCCCGGGGGAGGACAGGGCCCTACAATGAGCAGTTCTTC

j_gene: TRBJ1-2
v_gene: TRBV4-3
abundance: NA
d_gene: NA
CDR3aa: CASSQTREKGSYGYTF
CDR3nt: TGCGCCAGCAGCCAGACCCGGGAGAAGGGATCCTATGGCTACACCTTC

j_gene: TRBJ2-5
v_gene: TRBV30
abundance: NA
d_gene: TRBD1
CDR3aa: CAFDRDRVFRPQYF
CDR3nt: TGTGCCTTTGACCGGGACAGGGTTTTTAGGCCCCAGTACTTC

j_gene: TRBJ2-7
v_gene: TRBV4-2
abundance: once
d_gene: TRBD2
CDR3aa: CASSQDGSGSNGYEQYF
CDR3nt: TGTGCCAGCAGCCAAGACGGTAGCGGGAGTAATGGCTACGAGCAGTACTTC

j_gene: TRBJ2-7
v_gene: TRBV19
abundance: NA
d_gene: NA
CDR3aa: CASNPLQQAYEQYF
CDR3nt: TGTGCCAGTAACCCCCTCCAACAGGCCTACGAGCAGTACTTC

j_gene: TRBJ2-1
v_gene: TRBV15
abundance: NA
d_gene: NA
CDR3aa: CATSRDEGLASGSYNEQFF
CDR3nt: TGTGCCACCAGCAGAGATGAGGGTTTAGCGTCGGGCTCCTACAATGAGCAGTTCTTC

j_gene: TRBJ2-3
v_gene: TRBV29-1
abundance: NA
d_gene: TRBD2
CDR3aa: CSVEGTRPNTGTSGRARTDTQYF
CDR3nt: TGCAGCGTTGAAGGTACCAGACCGAACACCGGGACTAGCGGGAGGGCCAGGACAGATACGCAGTATTTT

j_gene: TRBJ2-7
v_gene: TRBV25-1
abundance: NA
d_gene: NA
CDR3aa: CASSVWGASGRYEQYF
CDR3nt: TGTGCCAGCAGTGTGTGGGGGGCTAGCGGACGCTACGAGCAGTACTTC

j_gene: TRBJ1-2
v_gene: TRBV2
abundance: NA
d_gene: TRBD1
CDR3aa: CRDRDYGYTF
CDR3nt: TGCCGGGACAGAGACTATGGCTACACCTTC

j_gene: TRBJ1-3
v_gene: TRBV6-1
abundance: NA
d_gene: NA
CDR3aa: CASSEGWVHSIGNTIYF
CDR3nt: TGTGCCAGCAGTGAAGGATGGGTCCACAGCATTGGAAACACCATATATTTT